This passage covers 11 T cell receptor beta chains from one sample sequenced in a study of T cell changes during pregnancy in multiple sclerosis. Libraries were prepared by immunoSEQ multiplex PCR; TCRdb keeps only in-frame clonotypes and omits some of them. The sample lists some 41,000 clones; roughly 90% were seen once. The sequencing here drew on CD8+ T cells from peripheral blood mononuclear cells, taken in the first trimester of pregnancy. The receptors stem from a female donor with multiple sclerosis, enrolled in a pregnancy study.

V and J are TRBV18 and TRBJ2-5; 7 nucleotides match TRBD2. CDR3 length equals 16 residues. Per the germline V gene, CDR1 is KGHSH and CDR2 is LQKENI. V shed 2 bases, J shed 3 bases, and the junction held 9 bases outside the gene matches. CDR3 nucleotide sequence: TGTGCCAGCTCACCATCCCAGCGGGGCCTCAAAGAGACCCAGTACTTC. This codes for CASSPSQRGLKETQYF. Based on the CDR3 plus reference TRBV18 and TRBJ2-5, the full variable domain is NAGVMQNPRHLVRRRGQEARLRCSPMKGHSHVYWYRQLPEEGLKFMVYLQKENIIDESGMPKERFSAEFPKEGPSILRIQQVVRGDSAAYFCASSPSQRGLKETQYFGPGTRLLVL.

V usage is TRBV7-9 and J usage is TRBJ1-2; 9 bases agree with TRBD1. Germline-derived CDR1 and CDR2 are SEHNR and FQNEAQ (reference sequence). The CDR3 runs to 15 residues. V gave up 10 bases and J gave up 5 bases; unmatched junction bases: 14. CDR3 residues: CATPGQGYGGYGYTF. Here the CDR3 DNA reads TGTGCCACCCCGGGACAGGGATACGGAGGGTATGGCTACACCTTC.

The genes are TRBV6-4 and TRBJ1-2, with 7 bases fitting TRBD1. The CDR3 is made up of 15 amino acids. Germline V gene data show CDR1 as MRHNA and CDR2 as SNTAGT. With 6 bases clipped from V and 8 bases from J, the junction kept 15 bases outside the gene matches. Here the CDR3 reads CASRAYRGPKQGYTF. DNA of the CDR3: TGTGCCAGCAGAGCATACAGGGGCCCCAAGCAGGGCTACACCTTC.

The V call is TRBV7-8, the J call TRBJ1-4; no clear D. Per germline, CDR1 SGHVS and CDR2 FQNEAQ. The CDR3 covers 15 residues. V was pared by 2 bases and J by 4 bases, with 11 bases between. CDR3 sequence (DNA): TGTGCCAGCAGCTTACACAAGCGTAATAATGAAAAACTGTTTTTT. It yields the protein CASSLHKRNNEKLFF.

This clone was counted only a few times. The CDR3 DNA is TGCGCCAGCAGCCGTCCCGGGACAGTGAACACTGAAGCTTTCTTT. It codes for CASSRPGTVNTEAFF. The V gene is TRBV4-1, the J gene TRBJ1-1; 7 nucleotides agree with TRBD1. V lost 4 bases to trimming and J lost 0 bases; unmatched junction nucleotides: 5. Germline CDR1 is MGHRA and CDR2 is YSYEKL. CDR3 size: 15 residues.

This rearrangement joins TRBV5-1 to TRBJ2-7, with TRBD1 identical over 9 bases. The CDR3 runs to 15 residues. Germline values: CDR1 SGHRS, CDR2 YFSETQ. V dropped 4 bases and J dropped 7; count of bases not matched to a gene: 12. The DNA for the CDR3 is TGCGCCAGCAGCGGTAGAGCACAGGGGGCGCGTGAGCAGTACTTC. It yields the protein CASSGRAQGAREQYF.

V and J are TRBV7-9 and TRBJ1-2; TRBD1 might be the D (5 bases). Trimming took 5 bases from V and 1 from J, leaving 17 bases between them. There are 16 residues in the CDR3. The germline CDR1 and CDR2 sequences are SEHNR and FQNEAQ (reference sequence). This CDR3 reads CASSPHYGGGNYGYTF. CDR3 in DNA: TGTGCCAGCAGCCCCCACTACGGCGGGGGTAACTATGGCTACACCTTC.

The chain is built from TRBV30 and TRBJ1-2; D perhaps matches TRBD1 (5 bases). V lost 2 bases to trimming and J lost 6 bases, with 7 bases between them. Germline V lookup: CDR1 GTSNPN, CDR2 SVGIG (reference sequence). CDR3 length equals 11 residues. CDR3 region: CAWSQGDGYTF. In DNA form, the CDR3 reads TGTGCCTGGAGTCAAGGGGATGGCTACACCTTC.

This chain joins TRBV13 and TRBJ1-2, with D maybe TRBD1 (5 bases). V was pared by 5 bases and J by 4 bases, with 14 bases between. The germline V gene has CDR1 PRHDT and CDR2 FYEKMQ (reference sequence). The CDR3 is 14 amino acids. CDR3 in amino acids: CASSPSRGAYGYTF. The CDR3 region has the DNA TGTGCCAGCAGCCCCTCAAGGGGTGCCTATGGCTACACCTTC.

The gene calls are TRBV7-2 and TRBJ2-5, with 11 positions matching TRBD2. Germline V gene lookup returns CDR1 SGHTA and CDR2 FQGNSA. The ends lost 1 base at V and 5 bases at J; junction bases unmatched: 9. CDR3 length: 17 residues. CDR3 sequence (DNA): TGTGCCAGCAGCTTAGTCGTAGCGGGGGGGCTAGGGGAGACCCAGTACTTC. Its translation is CASSLVVAGGLGETQYF.

The DNA of the CDR3 is TGCGCCAGCAGCCAAGATGGCGGACTCCGAGAGACCCAGTACTTC. This sequence encodes CASSQDGGLRETQYF. The chain links TRBV4-1 to TRBJ2-5; D is possibly TRBD2 (5 bases). The V gene's germline CDR1 is MGHRA and CDR2 YSYEKL. The CDR3 sequence is 15 residues long. The V and J ends lost 0 bases and 4 bases respectively, with 12 bases between them.